Listed below are T cell receptor beta chains from one sample, sequenced in a study of cytomegalovirus exposure and HLA in healthy donors. Data came from immunoSEQ multiplex PCR; TCRdb stores just in-frame clones and leaves some out. This table holds some 93,000 clones, around a tenth found once. Specimen: PBMCs. These receptors were taken from a man in his fifties or sixties in good health and CMV-seropositive. The conserved cysteine and the conserved F or W are not part of the CDR3 here. Fields, in order: V gene, J gene, CDR3 protein.

v_call: TRBV21-1
j_call: TRBJ2-4
cdr3_aa: ASRDRNIQY

v_call: TRBV28
j_call: TRBJ1-4
cdr3_aa: ASSSGAGGREKLF

v_call: TRBV19
j_call: TRBJ1-1
cdr3_aa: ASSIDRRAMNTEAF

v_call: TRBV9
j_call: TRBJ2-4
cdr3_aa: ASSTDTENIQY

v_call: TRBV7-2
j_call: TRBJ1-5
cdr3_aa: ATSGSINQPQH

v_call: TRBV29-1
j_call: TRBJ2-7
cdr3_aa: SVVLDRTYEQY

v_call: TRBV18
j_call: TRBJ1-5
cdr3_aa: ASSPTGVIQPQH

v_call: TRBV28
j_call: TRBJ1-5
cdr3_aa: ASSGTGWGNQPQH

v_call: TRBV5-1
j_call: TRBJ1-1
cdr3_aa: ASSLEGMNTEAF

v_call: TRBV19
j_call: TRBJ1-5
cdr3_aa: ASSMWGQGGNQPQH

v_call: TRBV29-1
j_call: TRBJ1-2
cdr3_aa: SALQGENGYT

v_call: TRBV2
j_call: TRBJ2-7
cdr3_aa: ASSHEVVVQY

v_call: TRBV4-1
j_call: TRBJ2-5
cdr3_aa: ASSQHGTSLETQY

v_call: TRBV2
j_call: TRBJ2-2
cdr3_aa: ASSATRANGELF

v_call: TRBV6-5
j_call: TRBJ2-7
cdr3_aa: ASSYHGLARSYEQY

v_call: TRBV2
j_call: TRBJ2-7
cdr3_aa: ASSEYSQLAAIYEQY

v_call: TRBV6-6
j_call: TRBJ2-1
cdr3_aa: ASTLAGSYNEQF

v_call: TRBV28
j_call: TRBJ1-6
cdr3_aa: ASTHDRDNSPLH

v_call: TRBV5-8
j_call: TRBJ2-7
cdr3_aa: ASSRVNYEQY

v_call: TRBV19
j_call: TRBJ1-1
cdr3_aa: ASNGQGNTEAF

v_call: TRBV6-5
j_call: TRBJ2-3
cdr3_aa: ASSRGLAGPDTQY

v_call: TRBV5-6
j_call: TRBJ1-3
cdr3_aa: ASSRDSTGNTIY

v_call: TRBV6-1
j_call: TRBJ1-6
cdr3_aa: ASSLATGADSPLH

v_call: TRBV7-9
j_call: TRBJ1-2
cdr3_aa: ASSLATGQNYGYT

v_call: TRBV11-1
j_call: TRBJ1-1
cdr3_aa: ASSLPTGRDTEAF

v_call: TRBV14
j_call: TRBJ2-5
cdr3_aa: ASSQGGTSFLETQY

v_call: TRBV6-5
j_call: TRBJ2-2
cdr3_aa: ASSLSVNTGELF

v_call: TRBV6-1
j_call: TRBJ1-2
cdr3_aa: ASSLILNYGYT

v_call: TRBV7-9
j_call: TRBJ1-1
cdr3_aa: ASSPGQVGEAF

v_call: TRBV2
j_call: TRBJ2-5
cdr3_aa: ASSGQVVQETQY

v_call: TRBV5-1
j_call: TRBJ1-1
cdr3_aa: ASGPRGDTEAF

v_call: TRBV5-1
j_call: TRBJ2-5
cdr3_aa: ASSLAMGLAGVGQETQY

v_call: TRBV6-6
j_call: TRBJ1-4
cdr3_aa: ASSYLQGDRDEKLF

v_call: TRBV28
j_call: TRBJ2-7
cdr3_aa: ASRGQGDEQY

v_call: TRBV30
j_call: TRBJ2-2
cdr3_aa: AWSVSRRAGELF

v_call: TRBV10-3
j_call: TRBJ1-2
cdr3_aa: AITKYRTGGNTNYGYT

v_call: TRBV10-3
j_call: TRBJ1-1
cdr3_aa: AISESTGGNTEAF

v_call: TRBV5-6
j_call: TRBJ2-7
cdr3_aa: ASSSAGRTYEQY

v_call: TRBV9
j_call: TRBJ1-1
cdr3_aa: ASSPHRTSGGRGTEAF

v_call: TRBV6-5
j_call: TRBJ1-1
cdr3_aa: ASSYSGQHLTEAF

v_call: TRBV14
j_call: NA
cdr3_aa: ASSQVSGGIFYEQY

v_call: TRBV11-2
j_call: TRBJ2-5
cdr3_aa: ASSPKETQY

v_call: TRBV7-6
j_call: TRBJ2-2
cdr3_aa: ASSSRPTSISNTGELF

v_call: TRBV15
j_call: TRBJ2-3
cdr3_aa: ATSRGQTDTQY

v_call: TRBV5-4
j_call: TRBJ2-5
cdr3_aa: ASSLRGGETQY

v_call: TRBV9
j_call: TRBJ2-7
cdr3_aa: ASSRGLGYEQY

v_call: TRBV29-1
j_call: TRBJ2-1
cdr3_aa: SVTSGFYNEQF

v_call: TRBV27
j_call: TRBJ2-2
cdr3_aa: ASSFGGTGELF

v_call: TRBV4-2
j_call: TRBJ2-2
cdr3_aa: ASSPGRAGGTGELF

v_call: TRBV4-1
j_call: TRBJ2-1
cdr3_aa: ASSQGRITGGHNEQF